This T cell receptor (beta chain) stems from a study of T cell responses to AZD1222 COVID-19 vaccine. The trim removed 6 bases at V and 3 bases at J, leaving 13 bases unmatched. The germline V gene has CDR1 MGHRA and CDR2 YSYEKL. The CDR3 is made up of 16 amino acids. The method was immunoSEQ multiplex PCR; TCRdb's version includes in-frame clones alone and lacks a portion of them. The data contain 110,000 or so clones, approximately 89% of them seen just once; the ten biggest clones take up less than 4%. The genes are TRBV4-1 and TRBJ1-2; TRBD1 matches at 7 bases. The receptor's source is an adult in good health. The sample here was peripheral blood, taken on day 0 of MenACWY control vaccination. In DNA form, the CDR3 reads TGCGCCAGCAGAACCTCTTTGGGACAGTTTTACTATGGCTACACCTTC. Amino acid sequence: CASRTSLGQFYYGYTF.